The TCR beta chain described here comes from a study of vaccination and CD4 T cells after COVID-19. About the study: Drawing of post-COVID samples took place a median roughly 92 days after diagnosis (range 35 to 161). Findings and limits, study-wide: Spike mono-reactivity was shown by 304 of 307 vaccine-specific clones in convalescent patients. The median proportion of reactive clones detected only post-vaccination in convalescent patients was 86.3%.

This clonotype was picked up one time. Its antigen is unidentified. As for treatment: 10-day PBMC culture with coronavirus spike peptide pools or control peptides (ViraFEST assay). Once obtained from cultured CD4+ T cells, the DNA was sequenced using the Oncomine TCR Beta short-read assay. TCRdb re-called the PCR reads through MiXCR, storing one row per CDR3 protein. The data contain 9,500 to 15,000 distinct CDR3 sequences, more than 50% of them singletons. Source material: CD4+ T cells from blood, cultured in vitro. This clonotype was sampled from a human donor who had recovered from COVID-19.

DNA of the CDR3: TGTGCCAGTAGTATGCCACAAGATACGCAGTATTTT. It is translated as CASSMPQDTQYF. V and J are TRBV19 and TRBJ2-3; no firm D call. This CDR3 has 12 residues. Trimming stripped 3 bases from V and 5 bases from J, with 6 bases between. CDR1 and CDR2 (germline): LNHDA, SQIVND (reference sequence). Filled out from reference TRBV19 and TRBJ2-3, the complete variable domain reads DGGITQSPKYLFRKEGQNVTLSCEQNLNHDAMYWYRQDPGQGLRLIYYSQIVNDFQKGDIAEGYSVSREKKESFPLTVTSAQKNPTAFYLCASSMPQDTQYFGPGTRLTVL.